A single sample is the source of the 9 T cell receptor beta chains below, sequenced in a study of cytomegalovirus exposure and HLA in healthy donors. The PCR ran on 60 Vbeta and 13 Jbeta primers. Libraries were prepared by immunoSEQ multiplex PCR; TCRdb keeps only in-frame clonotypes and omits some of them. The sample has about 200,000 clones. Sequencing was done on a sample of PBMCs. The receptors shown here come from a man younger than 40 in good health and CMV-seronegative.

The chain uses TRBV7-2 and TRBJ1-2; TRBD1 might be the D (6 bases). The CDR3 has 15 amino acids. The V gene's germline CDR1 is SGHTA and CDR2 FQGNSA. V was clipped by 2 bases and J by 3 bases, with 13 bases between them. CDR3 bases: TGTGCCAGCAGCTTAATTGGGGGGGCCGACTATGGCTACACCTTC. It codes for CASSLIGGADYGYTF.

This chain uses TRBV5-5 with TRBJ1-5, with a weak D call TRBD1 (5 bases). Trimming took off 4 bases at V and 1 base at J, with 24 bases between the two ends. The CDR3 has 19 residues. The germline CDR1 and CDR2 sequences are SGHKS and YYEKEE (reference sequence). Here the CDR3 reads CASSRTPLGQGLSNQPQHF. The DNA of the CDR3 is TGTGCCAGCAGCCGAACTCCACTGGGGCAGGGCTTGAGCAATCAGCCCCAGCATTTT. The entire variable domain, with the rest obtained from reference TRBV5-5 and TRBJ1-5, is as follows: DAGVTQSPTHLIKTRGQQVTLRCSPISGHKSVSWYQQVLGQGPQFIFQYYEKEERGRGNFPDRFSARQFPNYSSELNVNALLLGDSALYLCASSRTPLGQGLSNQPQHFGDGTRLSIL.

The rearrangement uses TRBV30 and TRBJ1-2; tentatively, D is TRBD1 (6 bases). The germline gives CDR1 GTSNPN, CDR2 SVGIG (reference sequence). The CDR3 sequence is 18 residues long. Trimming shortened V by 3 bases and J by 2 bases, and 25 bases separated the two germline ends. This CDR3 reads CAWRARRGKGGYNYGYTF. The DNA for the CDR3 is TGTGCCTGGAGAGCGAGGCGGGGGAAGGGGGGCTACAACTATGGCTACACCTTC.

This chain joins TRBV5-4 and TRBJ1-4, with a tentative D call TRBD1 (5 bases). The CDR3 has 15 residues. CDR1 SGHNT and CDR2 YYREEE come from the germline V gene (reference sequence). Deletions cut 3 bases from V and 5 bases from J, with 14 bases between. The CDR3 is CASSSPGEGNEKLFF. CDR3 nucleotides: TGTGCCAGCAGCTCCCCGGGGGAGGGAAATGAAAAACTGTTTTTT.

This chain uses TRBV10-3 with TRBJ1-4; perhaps TRBD1 as D (6 bases). The germline V gene has CDR1 ENHRY and CDR2 SYGVKD. V lost 2 bases and J lost 5, with 12 bases in between. This CDR3 is built from 15 residues. This CDR3 reads CAISEVTGLNEKLFF. The CDR3 DNA sequence: TGTGCCATCAGTGAGGTGACAGGCTTGAATGAAAAACTGTTTTTT.

This chain connects TRBV13 to TRBJ2-3; the match to TRBD2 covers 8 bases. This CDR3 contains 15 residues. V was pared by 4 bases and J by 0 bases, with 3 bases of the junction left unmatched. The germline V gene encodes CDR1 PRHDT and CDR2 FYEKMQ (reference sequence). The CDR3 DNA reads as TGTGCCAGCAGCTCAACTAGCGGAAGCACAGATACGCAGTATTTT. This gives the protein CASSSTSGSTDTQYF.

This chain joins TRBV19 and TRBJ1-5; 10 bases map to TRBD1. V lost 3 bases and J lost 5; bases outside the gene matches: 4. Germline V gene data show CDR1 as LNHDA and CDR2 as SQIVND (reference sequence). The CDR3 is made up of 15 amino acids. The DNA of the CDR3 is TGTGCCAGTAGTATGGACAGGGGGGGGTATCAGCCCCAGCATTTT. Protein: CASSMDRGGYQPQHF.

The chain recombines TRBV4-1 with TRBJ1-1; D possibly corresponds to TRBD1 (5 bases). The CDR3 is 19 residues long. Per germline, CDR1 MGHRA and CDR2 YSYEKL. V was trimmed by 4 bases and J by 1 base, leaving 25 bases between them. As DNA, the CDR3 is TGCGCCAGCAGCCGAGGTCTGCCGGGACTGAACTTGGAGAACACTGAAGCTTTCTTT. Protein sequence: CASSRGLPGLNLENTEAFF.

The CDR3 loop reads CASSLHRNTEAFF. The CDR3 DNA follows: TGTGCCAGCAGTTTACACAGGAACACTGAAGCTTTCTTT. The chain carries TRBV28 and TRBJ1-1; D not certain. V was shortened by 2 bases and J by 1 base, with 5 bases between the two germline ends. The length of the CDR3 is 13 residues. Germline values: CDR1 MDHEN, CDR2 SYDVKM.